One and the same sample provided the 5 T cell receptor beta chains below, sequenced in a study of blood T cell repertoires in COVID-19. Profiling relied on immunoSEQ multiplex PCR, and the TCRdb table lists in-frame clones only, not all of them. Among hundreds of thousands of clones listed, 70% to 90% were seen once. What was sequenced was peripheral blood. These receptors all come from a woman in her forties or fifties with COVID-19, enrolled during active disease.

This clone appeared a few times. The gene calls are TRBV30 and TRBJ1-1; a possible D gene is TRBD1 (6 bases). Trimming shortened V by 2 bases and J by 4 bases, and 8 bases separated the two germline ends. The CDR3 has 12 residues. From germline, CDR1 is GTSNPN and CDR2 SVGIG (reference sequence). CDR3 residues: CAWSSRGTEAFF. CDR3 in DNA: TGTGCCTGGAGTAGCAGGGGCACTGAAGCTTTCTTT.

The CDR3 protein is CASSSLTAGGNQPQHF. CDR3 coding DNA: TGTGCCAGCAGCTCCCTCACGGCAGGGGGAAATCAGCCCCAGCATTTT. The chain has TRBV7-4 and TRBJ1-5; the match to TRBD1 covers 7 bases. Trimming cost V 4 bases and J 4 bases; bases outside gene matches: 10. This CDR3 comprises 16 residues. The V gene's germline CDR1 is SGHVT and CDR2 SQSDAQ.

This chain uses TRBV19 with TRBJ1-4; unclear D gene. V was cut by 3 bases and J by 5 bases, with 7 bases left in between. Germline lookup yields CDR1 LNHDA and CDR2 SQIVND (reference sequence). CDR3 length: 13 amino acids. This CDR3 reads CASSMGSNEKLFF. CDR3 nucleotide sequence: TGTGCCAGTAGTATGGGCTCAAATGAAAAACTGTTTTTT.

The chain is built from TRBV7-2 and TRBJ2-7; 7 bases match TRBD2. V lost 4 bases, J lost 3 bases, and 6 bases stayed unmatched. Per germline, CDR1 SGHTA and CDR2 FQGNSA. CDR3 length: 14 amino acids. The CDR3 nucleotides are TGTGCCAGCAGCTCCCGGAGGGAGGGCTACGAGCAGTACTTC. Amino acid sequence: CASSSRREGYEQYF.

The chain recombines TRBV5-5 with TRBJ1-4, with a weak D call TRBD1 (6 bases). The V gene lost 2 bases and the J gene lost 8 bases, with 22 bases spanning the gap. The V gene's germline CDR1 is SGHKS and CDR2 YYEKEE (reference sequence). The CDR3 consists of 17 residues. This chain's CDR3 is CASSFFTGKGQGEKLFF. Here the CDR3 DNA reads TGTGCCAGCAGCTTTTTTACAGGGAAAGGTCAAGGGGAAAAACTGTTTTTT.